The T cell receptor (beta chain) described here comes from a study of shared clonotypes between healthy human individuals. Across the study: Used for every donor were three CD4 naive, three CD4 memory, two CD8 naive and one CD8 memory plate.

Regarding the study as a whole: Naive CD4 clonotypes were shared across a handful of donors at about 5%.

Here immunoSEQ multiplex PCR was the method, and the copy in TCRdb shows in-frame clones only, minus some. The table includes approximately 1,500,000 clones, approximately 96% detected once. Trimming pared 7 bases from V and 4 bases from J, leaving 9 bases between. This CDR3 contains 12 residues. Germline assignment: CDR1 SGHNT and CDR2 YYREEE (reference sequence). CD4+ cell separation produced CD45RA+ naive and CD45RA-negative memory subsets. On this clone: Its antigen is currently unknown.

The clonotype originates from a man aged 25 to 40 in good health. This sequence joins TRBV5-4 and TRBJ1-3; the D gene is possibly TRBD1 (5 bases). Sequencing used naive CD4+ T cells sorted from blood. Sample subset: CD45RA+ positively selected. The chain's CDR3 is CASSGPGNTIYF. CDR3 nucleotide sequence: TGTGCCAGCTCGGGGCCAGGAAACACCATATATTTT.